The sequence of this TCR beta chain was determined in a study of T cell responses to AZD1222 COVID-19 vaccine. The V gene lost 3 bases and the J gene lost 4 bases, with 12 bases spanning the gap. This CDR3 spans 14 amino acids. Germline loops: CDR1 MDHEN, CDR2 SYDVKM. Method: immunoSEQ multiplex PCR; TCRdb's copy keeps in-frame clones and lacks some. The profile shows 100,000 to 110,000 clones, roughly 86% of them singletons. This specimen was peripheral blood, taken on day 0 of MenACWY control vaccination. This clonotype originated in an adult in good health. This chain joins TRBV28 and TRBJ1-2; D is ambiguous. Written as DNA, the CDR3 is TGTGCCAGCAGTTTCGGACGTTCTTCCTATGGCTACACCTTC. Its protein product is CASSFGRSSYGYTF.